The sequence of this T cell receptor beta chain was determined in a study of memory CD4+ T cells and cytomegalovirus serostatus. Study context: Of the healthy Belgian adults, 9 were CMV seropositive and 20 to 30 seronegative.

The sort gate was single viable CD3+CD4+CD8-CD45RO+ cells for memory CD4+ T cells. Positive selection with CD4 microbeads enriched total CD4+ T cells. As for this clone: Its target is unknown.

Study-wide results and limits: About two fifths of the roughly 160 known CMV-associated TCRbeta sequences appeared in CD4+ memory.

Looked up from germline, CDR1 is WNHNN and CDR2 is SYGVQD (reference sequence). This CDR3 spans 13 amino acids. V lost 10 bases to trimming and J lost 4 bases, with 17 bases between them. The table came from immunoSEQ multiplex PCR; TCRdb's copy has only in-frame clones and leaves some out. Here the sample spans around 25,000 clones, roughly 80% being singletons. This chain connects TRBV10-1 to TRBJ2-7, with D tentatively TRBD1 or TRBD2 (5 bases each). The sequenced material came from memory CD4+ T cells from blood. The receptor was derived from an adult in good health and CMV-seronegative. The CDR3 is CATWGRKVYEQYF. In nucleotides, the CDR3 is TGCGCCACCTGGGGGAGAAAGGTGTACGAGCAGTACTTC.